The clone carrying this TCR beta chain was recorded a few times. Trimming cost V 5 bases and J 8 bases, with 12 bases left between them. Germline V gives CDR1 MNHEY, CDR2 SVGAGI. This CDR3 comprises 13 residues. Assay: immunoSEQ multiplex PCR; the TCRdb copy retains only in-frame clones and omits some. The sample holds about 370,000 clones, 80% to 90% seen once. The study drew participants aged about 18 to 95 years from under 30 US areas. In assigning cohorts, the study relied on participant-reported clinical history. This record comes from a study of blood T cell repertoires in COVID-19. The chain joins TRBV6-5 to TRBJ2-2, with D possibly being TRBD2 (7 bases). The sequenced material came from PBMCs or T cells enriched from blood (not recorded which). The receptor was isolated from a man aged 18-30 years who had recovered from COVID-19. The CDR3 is CASSRAGAGELFF. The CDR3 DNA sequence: TGTGCCAGCAGTCGTGCGGGGGCTGGGGAGCTGTTTTTT.